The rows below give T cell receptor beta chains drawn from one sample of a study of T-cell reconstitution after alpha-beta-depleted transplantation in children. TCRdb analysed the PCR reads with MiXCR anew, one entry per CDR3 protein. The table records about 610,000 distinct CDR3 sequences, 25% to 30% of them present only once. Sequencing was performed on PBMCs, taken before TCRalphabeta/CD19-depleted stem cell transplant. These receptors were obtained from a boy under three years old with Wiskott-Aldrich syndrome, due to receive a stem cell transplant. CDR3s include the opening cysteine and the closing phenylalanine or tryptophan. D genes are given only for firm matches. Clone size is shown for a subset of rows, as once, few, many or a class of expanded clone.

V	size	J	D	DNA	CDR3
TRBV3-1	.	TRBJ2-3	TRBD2	TGTGCCAGCAGGCCGGGACTAGCGAACACAGATACGCAGTATTTT	CASRPGLANTDTQYF
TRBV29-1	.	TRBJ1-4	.	TGCAGCGTTGCAGACGGTACTAATGAAAAACTGTTTTTT	CSVADGTNEKLFF
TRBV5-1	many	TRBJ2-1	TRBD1	TGCGCCAGCAGCTTGGGGGGACAGGGATACAATGAGCAGTTCTTC	CASSLGGQGYNEQFF
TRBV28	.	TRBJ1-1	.	TGTGCCAGCAGTTTACCAGGGCGGACTGAAGCTTTCTTT	CASSLPGRTEAFF
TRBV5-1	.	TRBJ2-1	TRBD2	TGCGCCAGCAGCGACTTAGCGGGAAAAATTGGGGATGAGCAGTTCTTC	CASSDLAGKIGDEQFF
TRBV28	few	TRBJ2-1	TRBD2	TGTGCCAGCAGCCCCCCCACTAGCGGGAGGGCCTATCGTGAGCAGTTCTTC	CASSPPTSGRAYREQFF
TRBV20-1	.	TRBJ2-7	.	TGCAGTGCTAGAGTCAGAGGAGACGAGCAGTACTTC	CSARVRGDEQYF
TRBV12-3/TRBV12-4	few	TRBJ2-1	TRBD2	TGTGCCAGCAGTCCACTGCTAGCGGGAGGCCCCAATGAGCAGTTCTTC	CASSPLLAGGPNEQFF
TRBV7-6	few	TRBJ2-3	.	TGTGCCAGCAGCTCGGGACATTCCCAGGGAAAGGGTTACACAGATACGCAGTATTTT	CASSSGHSQGKGYTDTQYF
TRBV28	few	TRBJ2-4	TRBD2	TGTGCCAGCAGTCCCTGGGCCGGAGGGGGTGTACTAGCGGGAGTAGCCAAAAACATTCAGTACTTC	CASSPWAGGGVLAGVAKNIQYF
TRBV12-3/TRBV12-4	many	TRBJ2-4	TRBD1	TGTGCCAGCACCGAGAGGGGGACAGGGAACATTCAGTACTTC	CASTERGTGNIQYF
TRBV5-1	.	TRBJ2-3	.	TGCGCCAGCAGCTTACTCCGGGACACGGGATTGGGCACGCAGTATTTT	CASSLLRDTGLGTQYF
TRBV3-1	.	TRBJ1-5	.	TGTGCCAGCAGCCAAGTAGGAGGGGATCAGCCCCAGCATTTT	CASSQVGGDQPQHF
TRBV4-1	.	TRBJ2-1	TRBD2	TGCGCCAGCAGCACACTAGCGGGAGGGCCCAATGAGCAGTTCTTC	CASSTLAGGPNEQFF
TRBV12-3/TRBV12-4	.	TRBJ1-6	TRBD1	TGTGCCAGCAGGTACTCGACAGGGGTGCGTTCACCCCTCCACTTT	CASRYSTGVRSPLHF
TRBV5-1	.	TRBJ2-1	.	TGCGCCAGCAGCTTGTGGTCGGTCGACGATGAGCAGTTCTTC	CASSLWSVDDEQFF
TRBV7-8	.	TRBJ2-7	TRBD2	TGTGCCAGCAGCTTAGGACTAGCGGGAGTACGGGAGCAGTACTTC	CASSLGLAGVREQYF
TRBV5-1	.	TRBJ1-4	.	TGCGCCACCGCCCGATGGGGCGGATCAACTAATGAAAAACTGTTTTTT	CATARWGGSTNEKLFF
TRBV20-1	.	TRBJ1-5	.	TGCAGTGCTAGTCTAGGCAGTAATCAGCCCCAGCATTTT	CSASLGSNQPQHF
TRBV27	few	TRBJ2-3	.	TGTGCCAGCAGTCCCTGGGTGAGGGAGGAAAGGACAGATACGCAGTATTTT	CASSPWVREERTDTQYF
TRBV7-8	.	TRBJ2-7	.	TGTGCCAGCAGCCCTAGGATTGTTACGGATGGCGAGCAGTACTTC	CASSPRIVTDGEQYF
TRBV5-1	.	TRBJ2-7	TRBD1	TGCGCCAGCAGCACTACCGACAGGGGGAGCTCCTACGAGCAGTACTTC	CASSTTDRGSSYEQYF
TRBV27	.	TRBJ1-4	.	TGTGCCAGCAGTTACAAGGGCCTTAATGAAAAACTGTTTTTT	CASSYKGLNEKLFF
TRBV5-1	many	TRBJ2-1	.	TGCGCCAGCAGCCCCAAGCTAGCTGCGATAAACAATGAGCAGTTCTTC	CASSPKLAAINNEQFF
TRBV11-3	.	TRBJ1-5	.	TGTGCCAGCAGCTTAGTTGCCGACAGGTGGGGTCAGCCCCAGCATTTT	CASSLVADRWGQPQHF
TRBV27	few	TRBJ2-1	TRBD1	TGTGCCAGCATCTTTTCCGGGACAGGGGGCTACCATGAGCAGTTCTTC	CASIFSGTGGYHEQFF
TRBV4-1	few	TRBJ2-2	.	TGCGCCAGCAACAAACAGGGGAACACCGGGGAGCTGTTTTTT	CASNKQGNTGELFF
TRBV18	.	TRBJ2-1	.	TGTGCCAGCTCACCAAGGGACGGTCCGTTGAAGTTCTTC	CASSPRDGPLKFF
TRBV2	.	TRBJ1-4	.	TGTGCCAGCAGTGATGGGAATTCGCCTGAAAAACTGTTTTTT	CASSDGNSPEKLFF
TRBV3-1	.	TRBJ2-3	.	TGTGCCAGCAGCCCCGTGACAGTCACAGATACGCAGTATTTT	CASSPVTVTDTQYF
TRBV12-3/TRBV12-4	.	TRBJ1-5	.	TGTGCCAGCAGTCTCCGGGACAATAGCAATCAGCCCCAGCATTTT	CASSLRDNSNQPQHF
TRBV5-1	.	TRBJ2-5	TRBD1	TGCGCCAGCAAAGGGACAGGGGGCGCGTCGGAGACCCAGTACTTC	CASKGTGGASETQYF
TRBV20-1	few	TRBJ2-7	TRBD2	TGCAGTGCTAGTTCCGGGACTAGCGGGAGACTTTCCCCGTACGAGCAGTACTTC	CSASSGTSGRLSPYEQYF
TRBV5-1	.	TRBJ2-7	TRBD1	TGCGCCAGCAGCGGAACCGACAGGGTCCGGCACGAGCAGTACTTC	CASSGTDRVRHEQYF
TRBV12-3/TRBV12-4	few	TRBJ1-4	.	TGTGCCAGCAGTTTAACAGGGCCTGAAAAACTGTTTTTT	CASSLTGPEKLFF
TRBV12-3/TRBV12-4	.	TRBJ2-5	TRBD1	TGTGCCAGCAGCCTTCAGGGGGTCCGAGAGACCCAGTACTTC	CASSLQGVRETQYF
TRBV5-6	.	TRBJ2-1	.	TGTGCCAGCAGCCCTCAGGGGAGGGTATACAATGAGCAGTTCTTC	CASSPQGRVYNEQFF
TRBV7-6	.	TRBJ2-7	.	TGTGCCAGCAGCTTGACAAATTCAGTCTACGAGCAGTACTTC	CASSLTNSVYEQYF
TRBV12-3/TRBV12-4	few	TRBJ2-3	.	TGTGCCAGCAGTCAGGACTATGTTACGCAGTATTTT	CASSQDYVTQYF
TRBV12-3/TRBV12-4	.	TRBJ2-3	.	TGTGCCAGCAGTTTAGGTCCTTCCCTGTCTTTGGCAGATACGCAGTATTTT	CASSLGPSLSLADTQYF
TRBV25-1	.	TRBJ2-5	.	TGTGCCAGCAGTGAGATAGGGGGAGCCTCCCAAGAGACCCAGTACTTC	CASSEIGGASQETQYF
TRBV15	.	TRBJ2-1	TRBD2	TGTGCCACCAGCGCTAGCGGGAGTCGGAATGAGCAGTTCTTC	CATSASGSRNEQFF
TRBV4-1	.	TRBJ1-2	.	TGCGCCAGCAGCCAAGGGGGTTCGGGGCCAATTGGTGGCTACACCTTC	CASSQGGSGPIGGYTF
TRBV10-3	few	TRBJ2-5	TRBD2	TGTGCCATCAGTGATAAATTAAGCGGGACCCAAGAGACCCAGTACTTC	CAISDKLSGTQETQYF
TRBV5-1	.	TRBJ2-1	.	TGCGCCAGCAGCTTGGGCTGGACTAACTACAATGAGCAGTTCTTC	CASSLGWTNYNEQFF